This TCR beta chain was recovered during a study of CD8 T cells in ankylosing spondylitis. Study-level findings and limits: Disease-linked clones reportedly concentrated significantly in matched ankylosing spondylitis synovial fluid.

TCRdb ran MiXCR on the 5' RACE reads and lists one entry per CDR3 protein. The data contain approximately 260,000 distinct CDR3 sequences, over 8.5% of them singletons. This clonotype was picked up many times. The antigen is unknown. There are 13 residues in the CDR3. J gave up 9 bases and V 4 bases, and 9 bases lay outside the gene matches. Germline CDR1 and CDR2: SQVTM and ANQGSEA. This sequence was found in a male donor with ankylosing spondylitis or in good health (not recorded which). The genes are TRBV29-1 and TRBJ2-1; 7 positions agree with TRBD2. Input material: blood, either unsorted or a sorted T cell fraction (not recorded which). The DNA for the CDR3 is TGCAGCGTTGCCCGTGGGGGGGAGGTTGAGCAGTTCTTC. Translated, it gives CSVARGGEVEQFF.